Sequencing of this T cell receptor beta chain was carried out in a study of blood T cells in healthy people across ages. Study conclusions and caveats: Comparison with aged donors showed that long-lived donors had more naive CD4+ cells and higher diversity.

Using a J-beta primer mix together with a sample-barcoded 5' primer, a second PCR was run for about 6 to 11 cycles. Every sample gave at least 3 million paired-end reads containing CDR3. A single record per CDR3 protein comes from TCRdb applying MiXCR to the 5' RACE reads. This table has 700,000 or so distinct CDR3 sequences, 40% to 50% appearing once. This CDR3 is built from 15 residues. In germline, CDR1 is SGHRS, CDR2 YFSETQ. Deletions cut 0 bases from V and 5 bases from J, with 14 bases between. About this clonotype itself: What it binds is not known.

Every sample yielded at least 6 million isolated PBMCs. What was sequenced was blood. The source of this sequence is an elderly man in good health. The chain employs TRBV5-1 and TRBJ2-5, with D unclear. CDR3 nucleotides: TGCGCCAGCAGCTTGGGTCCTAACGTGGGGGAGACCCAGTACTTC. This sequence encodes CASSLGPNVGETQYF.